These 24 T cell receptor beta chains share one sample of origin, sequenced in a study of glioma-infiltrating T cells after dendritic cell vaccination (dated by TCRdb to the mid-2010s). Interpreted using the paper, the time point label stands for: after dendritic cell vaccination, including at tumor progression/relapse. The library was obtained by the immunoSEQ multiplex PCR assay. The clones in this table, taken by TCRdb from immuneACCESS, are in-frame only. Not every clone is retained; where verified, under half of the shortfall comes from an unresolved V gene, and the cause of the rest is unknown. The sample profile shows 85,000 to 100,000 clones; approximately 84% of them were found once. The ten largest make up around 5.4% of the sample. The specimen comprised blood, sampled after dendritic cell vaccination. The source is a human donor with glioblastoma.

The gene calls are TRBV27 and TRBJ2-7; 7 bases match TRBD2. Trimming took 3 bases from V and 4 from J; bases not matched to a gene: 6. The germline V gene has CDR1 MNHEY and CDR2 SMNVEV (reference sequence). This CDR3 spans 14 amino acids. The CDR3 region has the DNA TGTGCCAGCAGTTTTGGGGGAGGGCAGTACGAGCAGTACTTC. This encodes CASSFGGGQYEQYF.

The chain is built from TRBV6-1 and TRBJ1-2; tentative D call: TRBD1 (6 bases). CDR3 length equals 15 residues. The germline V gene encodes CDR1 MNHNS and CDR2 SASEGT. V was trimmed by 6 bases and J by 2 bases, leaving 16 bases between them. CDR3 sequence: CASRPGGLANYGYTF. In nucleotides, the CDR3 is TGTGCCAGCAGACCCGGGGGGCTCGCCAACTATGGCTACACCTTC.

The table lists this clone with a few counts. The CDR3 here is CASSLDSGYGYTF. The CDR3 nucleotides are TGTGCCAGCAGCTTAGACTCGGGGTATGGCTACACCTTC. The gene calls are TRBV7-9 and TRBJ1-2; no definite D call. The CDR3 sequence is 13 residues long. With 1 base removed from V and 5 bases from J, the gap between germline ends came to 8 bases. Germline V gene data show CDR1 as SEHNR and CDR2 as FQNEAQ (reference sequence). The full variable domain, rest sourced from reference TRBV7-9 and TRBJ1-2, is DTGVSQNPRHKITKRGQNVTFRCDPISEHNRLYWYRQTLGQGPEFLTYFQNEAQLEKSRLLSDRFSAERPKGSFSTLEIQRTEQGDSAMYLCASSLDSGYGYTFGSGTRLTVV.

This chain connects TRBV29-1 to TRBJ1-5; D might be TRBD1 (6 bases). The ends were cut back, 7 bases at V and 4 bases at J, with 17 bases in the middle. The CDR3 runs to 14 residues. Germline lookup yields CDR1 SQVTM and CDR2 ANQGSEA. The CDR3 spells CSGALGGANQPQHF. In DNA form, the CDR3 reads TGCAGCGGGGCCTTAGGGGGTGCAAATCAGCCCCAGCATTTT. Full variable domain (outside the CDR3, taken from reference TRBV29-1 and TRBJ1-5): SAVISQKPSRDICQRGTSLTIQCQVDSQVTMMFWYRQQPGQSLTLIATANQGSEATYESGFVIDKFPISRPNLTFSTLTVSNMSPEDSSIYLCSGALGGANQPQHFGDGTRLSIL.

The chain employs TRBV5-1 and TRBJ2-1; no firm D call. The CDR3 has 14 amino acids. V dropped 2 bases and J dropped 1 base, with 7 bases sitting between them. The germline V gene has CDR1 SGHRS and CDR2 YFSETQ. The CDR3 bases are TGCGCCAGCAGCTTAGAGGATTCCTACAATGAGCAGTTCTTC. Protein: CASSLEDSYNEQFF. The full variable domain, its missing parts supplied by reference TRBV5-1 and TRBJ2-1, is KAGVTQTPRYLIKTRGQQVTLSCSPISGHRSVSWYQQTPGQGLQFLFEYFSETQRNKGNFPGRFSGRQFSNSRSEMNVSTLELGDSALYLCASSLEDSYNEQFFGPGTRLTVL.

The chain employs TRBV5-5 and TRBJ1-2, with a weak D call TRBD1 (5 bases). The V and J ends lost 2 bases and 3 bases respectively, with 20 bases between them. The CDR3 has 17 residues. Germline loops: CDR1 SGHKS, CDR2 YYEKEE (reference sequence). CDR3 coding DNA: TGTGCCAGCAGCTTTTACCTAGGGACTAAGCGGGACTATGGCTACACCTTC. It is translated as CASSFYLGTKRDYGYTF.

The rearrangement uses TRBV30 and TRBJ2-2, with D perhaps TRBD2 (5 bases). Germline V gene sequence: CDR1 GTSNPN, CDR2 SVGIG (reference sequence). The CDR3 spans 15 residues. V was pared by 8 bases and J by 0 bases, with 16 bases between. CDR3 sequence (DNA): TGTGCCACCGCCGGACTCCCGGCGAACACCGGGGAGCTGTTTTTT. Amino acids: CATAGLPANTGELFF.

This clone has more than one count but fewer than ten. V and J are TRBV27 and TRBJ2-1; 9 bases fit TRBD1. The V gene end was trimmed by 1 base and the J gene end by 0 bases; junction bases not matched to a gene: 7. Germline assignment: CDR1 MNHEY and CDR2 SMNVEV (reference sequence). This CDR3 is 18 amino acids long. The CDR3 is CASSLYSGQGFSYNEQFF. CDR3 coding DNA: TGTGCCAGCAGTTTATATTCGGGACAGGGATTCTCCTACAATGAGCAGTTCTTC.

The chain combines TRBV20-1 with TRBJ2-3; D is unresolved. This CDR3 contains 11 residues. Trimming left V 4 bases short and J 8 bases short, with 10 bases between. CDR1 is DFQATT, CDR2 SNEGSKA, per germline (reference sequence). CDR3 amino acids: CSAKKSVTQYF. The CDR3, as DNA: TGCAGTGCTAAGAAGAGTGTTACGCAGTATTTT.

This chain joins TRBV11-3 and TRBJ2-2; D is possibly TRBD1 (6 bases). Deletions cut 5 bases from V and 8 bases from J, with 12 bases between. This CDR3 has 13 residues. The germline V gene has CDR1 SGHNT and CDR2 YENEEA. The CDR3 DNA is TGTGCCAGCAGCCAGTACAGGGTAGGGGAGCTGTTTTTT. This sequence encodes CASSQYRVGELFF.

V is TRBV7-9 and J is TRBJ1-1; 8 bases align to TRBD1. V lost 2 bases, J lost 5 bases, and 1 base stayed unmatched. CDR3 length: 13 residues. CDR1 is SEHNR and CDR2 is FQNEAQ in the germline V gene (reference sequence). The CDR3 DNA sequence: TGTGCCAGCAGCTTACAGGGGGCTACTGAAGCTTTCTTT. Encoded protein: CASSLQGATEAFF.

The chain employs TRBV20-1 and TRBJ1-1; D call uncertain. This CDR3 has 11 residues. Deletions cut 1 base from V and 10 bases from J, with 10 bases between. Germline loops: CDR1 DFQATT, CDR2 SNEGSKA (reference sequence). CDR3 nucleotides: TGCAGTGCTAGAGCACGGGGTAGAGCTTTCTTT. Amino acid sequence: CSARARGRAFF.

This sequence joins TRBV6-5 and TRBJ1-6; D possibly corresponds to TRBD1 (5 bases). V gave up 6 bases and J gave up 6 bases, with 9 bases separating them. The CDR3 has 13 amino acids. The germline V gene has CDR1 MNHEY and CDR2 SVGAGI. CDR3 DNA sequence: TGTGCCAGCAGATCCGGGGGTAATTCACCCCTCCACTTT. It translates to CASRSGGNSPLHF.

The gene calls are TRBV7-3 and TRBJ2-3, with 7 nucleotides matching TRBD2. CDR1 and CDR2 (germline): SGHTA, FQGTGA. The J segment lost 1 base and the V segment lost 2 bases, leaving 6 bases of the junction unmatched. There are 16 residues in the CDR3. Here the CDR3 DNA reads TGTGCCAGCAGCTTATACGCGGGAGCCGGCACAGATACGCAGTATTTT. It is translated as CASSLYAGAGTDTQYF.

The chain employs TRBV28 and TRBJ1-5, with no clear D. The CDR3 has 13 amino acids. V lost 8 bases, J lost 7 bases, and 15 bases lay in between. Germline CDR1 and CDR2: MDHEN and SYDVKM. CDR3 protein: CASAETTNQPQHF. The CDR3 DNA sequence: TGTGCCAGCGCCGAAACAACGAACCAGCCCCAGCATTTT.

This clone was observed a handful of times. The chain joins TRBV28 to TRBJ2-7; D remains ambiguous. Trimming stripped 5 bases from V and 3 bases from J, with 5 bases between. This CDR3 is built from 11 residues. Germline V gene data show CDR1 as MDHEN and CDR2 as SYDVKM. CDR3 amino acids: CASSEDYEQYF. The CDR3 region has the DNA TGTGCCAGCAGTGAGGACTACGAGCAGTACTTC.

The V call is TRBV7-2, the J call TRBJ1-2; TRBD1 might be the D (5 bases). This CDR3 spans 14 amino acids. The germline CDR1 and CDR2 sequences are SGHTA and FQGNSA. Trimming left V 6 bases short and J 5 bases short, with 16 bases between. The CDR3 is CASSPLRGGYGYTF. The CDR3 region has the DNA TGTGCCAGCAGTCCCCTTCGGGGGGGGTATGGCTACACCTTC.

The V call is TRBV7-6, the J call TRBJ2-1; TRBD1 aligns across 7 bases. J gave up 4 bases and V 5 bases, and 5 bases lay outside the gene matches. Germline V gene lookup returns CDR1 SGHVS and CDR2 FNYEAQ. The length of the CDR3 is 14 residues. For the CDR3, the DNA is TGTGCCAGCAGCATTGGGACAGTTTACAATGAGCAGTTCTTC. Amino acids: CASSIGTVYNEQFF.

This chain uses TRBV7-9 with TRBJ2-3; 10 bases align to TRBD1. The CDR3 is made up of 16 amino acids. Per germline, CDR1 SEHNR and CDR2 FQNEAQ (reference sequence). J lost 3 bases, V lost 3 bases, and 6 bases had no gene match. CDR3 bases: TGTGCCAGCAGCTTTTCACCGGGACAGGGGACAGATACGCAGTATTTT. This translates into CASSFSPGQGTDTQYF.

This clone occurred a few times. The rearrangement uses TRBV9 and TRBJ1-1; tentatively, D is TRBD1 (5 bases). This CDR3 is 14 amino acids long. V gave up 6 bases and J gave up 4 bases, with 16 bases separating them. Germline V gene sequence: CDR1 SGDLS, CDR2 YYNGEE. In nucleotides, the CDR3 is TGTGCCAGCAATAGGGATGGGGGGAGCACTGAAGCTTTCTTT. It codes for CASNRDGGSTEAFF.

The chain has TRBV10-3 and TRBJ1-1, with TRBD1 as a possible D gene (6 bases). The CDR3 is 16 residues long. The V gene's germline CDR1 is ENHRY and CDR2 SYGVKD. V lost 3 bases and J lost 0, with 14 bases in between. CDR3 amino acids: CAISDRPGDMNTEAFF. The CDR3 coding sequence is TGTGCCATCAGTGACCGCCCAGGGGACATGAACACTGAAGCTTTCTTT.

The rearrangement uses TRBV5-4 and TRBJ2-5; TRBD2 matches 11 bases. CDR3 length: 14 amino acids. V lost 7 bases and J lost 1; bases outside the gene matches: 3. Germline V CDR1 and CDR2: SGHNT, YYREEE (reference sequence). Here the CDR3 DNA reads TGTGCCAGCCTAGCGGGGGGCCTCCAAGAGACCCAGTACTTC. Translation gives CASLAGGLQETQYF.

The V gene is TRBV29-1, the J gene TRBJ1-1; D perhaps matches TRBD1 (5 bases). The germline V gene encodes CDR1 SQVTM and CDR2 ANQGSEA. The ends were cut back, 3 bases at V and 4 bases at J, with 9 bases in the middle. The CDR3 consists of 12 residues. This CDR3 reads CSVERQGTEAFF. The CDR3 coding sequence is TGCAGCGTTGAGAGGCAGGGCACTGAAGCTTTCTTT.

The chain employs TRBV6-1 and TRBJ2-1, with D maybe TRBD2 (6 bases). This CDR3 comprises 16 residues. V was shortened by 2 bases and J by 0 bases, with 11 bases between the two germline ends. Germline CDR1 MNHNS, CDR2 SASEGT. The CDR3 sequence: CASSELGTGSYNEQFF. CDR3 DNA sequence: TGTGCCAGCAGTGAATTAGGGACTGGCTCCTACAATGAGCAGTTCTTC.